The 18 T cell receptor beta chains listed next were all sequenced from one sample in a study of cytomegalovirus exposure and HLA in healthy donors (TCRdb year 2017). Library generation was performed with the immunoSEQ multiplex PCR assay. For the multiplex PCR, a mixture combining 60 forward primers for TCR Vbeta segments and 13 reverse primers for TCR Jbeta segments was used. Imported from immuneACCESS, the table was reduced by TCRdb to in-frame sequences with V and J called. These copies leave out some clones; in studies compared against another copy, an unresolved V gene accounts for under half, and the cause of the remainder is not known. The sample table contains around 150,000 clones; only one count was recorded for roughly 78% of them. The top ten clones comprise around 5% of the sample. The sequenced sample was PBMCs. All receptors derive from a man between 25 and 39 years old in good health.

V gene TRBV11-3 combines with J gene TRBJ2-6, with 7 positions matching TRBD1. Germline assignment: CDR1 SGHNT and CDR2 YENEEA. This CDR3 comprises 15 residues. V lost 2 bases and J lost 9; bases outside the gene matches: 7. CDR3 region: CASSLRDSRVNVLTF. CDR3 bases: TGTGCCAGCAGCTTACGGGACAGCAGGGTCAACGTCCTGACTTTC.

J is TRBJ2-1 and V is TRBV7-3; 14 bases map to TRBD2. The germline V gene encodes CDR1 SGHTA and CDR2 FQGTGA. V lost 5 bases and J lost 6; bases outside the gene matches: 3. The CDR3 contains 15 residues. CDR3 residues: CASSPGLAGANEQFF. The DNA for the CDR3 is TGTGCCAGCAGCCCGGGACTAGCGGGAGCCAATGAGCAGTTCTTC.

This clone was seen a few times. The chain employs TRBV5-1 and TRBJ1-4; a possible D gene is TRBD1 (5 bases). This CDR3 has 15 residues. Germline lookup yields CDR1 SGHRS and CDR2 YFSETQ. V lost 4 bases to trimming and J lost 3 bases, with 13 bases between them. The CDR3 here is CASSLGGVSNEKLFF. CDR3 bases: TGCGCCAGCAGCCTAGGAGGGGTGTCTAATGAAAAACTGTTTTTT. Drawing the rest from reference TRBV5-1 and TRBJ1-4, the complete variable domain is KAGVTQTPRYLIKTRGQQVTLSCSPISGHRSVSWYQQTPGQGLQFLFEYFSETQRNKGNFPGRFSGRQFSNSRSEMNVSTLELGDSALYLCASSLGGVSNEKLFFGSGTQLSVL.

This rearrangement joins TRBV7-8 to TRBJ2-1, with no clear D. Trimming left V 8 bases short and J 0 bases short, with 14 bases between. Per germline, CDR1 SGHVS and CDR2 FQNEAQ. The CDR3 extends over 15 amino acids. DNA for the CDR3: TGTGCCAGCGCGTCAGCGCCCATCTCCTACAATGAGCAGTTCTTC. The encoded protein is CASASAPISYNEQFF.

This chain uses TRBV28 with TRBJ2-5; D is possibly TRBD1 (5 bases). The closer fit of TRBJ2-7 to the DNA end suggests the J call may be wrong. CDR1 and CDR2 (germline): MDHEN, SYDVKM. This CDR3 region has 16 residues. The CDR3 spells CASSLWSREVSYEQYF. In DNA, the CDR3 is TGTGCCAGCAGTTTATGGAGCAGGGAAGTCTCCTACGAGCAGTACTTC.

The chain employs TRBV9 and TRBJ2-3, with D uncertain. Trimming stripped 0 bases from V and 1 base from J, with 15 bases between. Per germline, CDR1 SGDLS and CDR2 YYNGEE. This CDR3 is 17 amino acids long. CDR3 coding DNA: TGTGCCAGCAGCGTAGGCCCAACTTGGGCCGGCACAGATACGCAGTATTTT. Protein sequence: CASSVGPTWAGTDTQYF.

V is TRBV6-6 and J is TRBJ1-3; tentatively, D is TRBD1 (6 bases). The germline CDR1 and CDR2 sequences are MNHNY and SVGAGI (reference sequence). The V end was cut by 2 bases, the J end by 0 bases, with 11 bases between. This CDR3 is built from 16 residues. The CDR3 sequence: CASSYLTGSSGNTIYF. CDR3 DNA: TGTGCCAGCAGTTACCTAACAGGGAGCTCTGGAAACACCATATATTTT.

CDR3 sequence reads: CASSLYGGSGYPQFF. The CDR3 DNA sequence: TGTGCCAGCAGTCTCTATGGGGGTAGCGGGTACCCGCAGTTCTTC. The V and J genes are TRBV2 and TRBJ2-1, with TRBD2 identical over 7 bases. With V trimmed by 5 bases and J by 12 bases, 16 bases remained unmatched. CDR3 length: 15 residues. The germline gives CDR1 SNHLY, CDR2 FYNNEI.

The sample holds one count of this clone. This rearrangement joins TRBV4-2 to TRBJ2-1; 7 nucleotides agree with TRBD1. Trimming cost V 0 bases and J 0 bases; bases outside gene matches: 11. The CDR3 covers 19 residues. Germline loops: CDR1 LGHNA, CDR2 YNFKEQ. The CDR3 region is CASSQDVGTDPSSYNEQFF. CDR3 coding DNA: TGTGCCAGCAGCCAAGATGTGGGGACAGATCCTAGCTCCTACAATGAGCAGTTCTTC.

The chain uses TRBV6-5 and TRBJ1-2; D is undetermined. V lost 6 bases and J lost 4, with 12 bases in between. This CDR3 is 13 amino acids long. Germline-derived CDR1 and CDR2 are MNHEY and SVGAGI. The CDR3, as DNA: TGTGCCAGCAGCCCGGCCGAGGGCTATGGCTACACCTTC. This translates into CASSPAEGYGYTF.

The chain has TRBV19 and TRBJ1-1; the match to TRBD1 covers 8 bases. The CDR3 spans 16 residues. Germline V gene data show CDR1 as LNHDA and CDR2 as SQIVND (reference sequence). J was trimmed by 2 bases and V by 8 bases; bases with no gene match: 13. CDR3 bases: TGTGCCAGTCGACCCCTTCCCGGACAGGGAAACACTGAAGCTTTCTTT. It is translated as CASRPLPGQGNTEAFF.

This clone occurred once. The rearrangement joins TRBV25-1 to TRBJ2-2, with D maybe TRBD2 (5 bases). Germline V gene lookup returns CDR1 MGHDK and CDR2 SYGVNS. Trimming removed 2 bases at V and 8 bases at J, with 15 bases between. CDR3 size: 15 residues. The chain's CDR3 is CASSEGGRRGGELFF. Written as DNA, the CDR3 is TGTGCCAGCAGTGAAGGAGGACGGCGCGGGGGGGAGCTGTTTTTT.

CDR3 DNA sequence: TGTGCCAGCAGTTATTCCACGGGAGTCCACGAGCAGTACTTC. It translates to CASSYSTGVHEQYF. The J gene is TRBJ2-5, the V gene TRBV6-5; a weak D match, TRBD2 (6 bases). TRBJ2-7 matches the DNA end more closely, so the J call is doubtful. Germline V gives CDR1 MNHEY, CDR2 SVGAGI. The length of the CDR3 is 14 residues.

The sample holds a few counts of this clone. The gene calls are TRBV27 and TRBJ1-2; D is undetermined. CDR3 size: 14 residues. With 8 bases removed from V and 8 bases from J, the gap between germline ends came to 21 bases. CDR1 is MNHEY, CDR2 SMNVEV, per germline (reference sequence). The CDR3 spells CASGDQQSIEGYTF. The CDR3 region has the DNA TGTGCCAGCGGTGACCAACAGAGTATAGAGGGCTACACCTTC.

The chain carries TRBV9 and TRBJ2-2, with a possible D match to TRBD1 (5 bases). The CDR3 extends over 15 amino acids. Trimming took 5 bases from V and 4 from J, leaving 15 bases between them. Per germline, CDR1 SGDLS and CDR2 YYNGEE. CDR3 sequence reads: CASRSKGSGTGELFF. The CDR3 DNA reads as TGTGCCAGCAGGTCGAAGGGGTCAGGCACCGGGGAGCTGTTTTTT.

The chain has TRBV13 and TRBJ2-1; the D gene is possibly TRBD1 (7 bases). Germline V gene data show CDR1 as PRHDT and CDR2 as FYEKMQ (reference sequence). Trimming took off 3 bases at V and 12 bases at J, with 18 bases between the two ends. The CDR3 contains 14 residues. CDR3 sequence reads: CASSFPGQEGLQFF. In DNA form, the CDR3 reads TGTGCCAGCAGCTTTCCTGGACAGGAGGGATTGCAGTTCTTC.

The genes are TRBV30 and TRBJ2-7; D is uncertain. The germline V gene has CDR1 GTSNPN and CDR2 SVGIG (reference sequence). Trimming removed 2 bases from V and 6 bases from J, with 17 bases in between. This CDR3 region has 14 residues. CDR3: CAWSSAAQLVEQYF. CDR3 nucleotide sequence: TGTGCCTGGAGTAGCGCAGCCCAGTTGGTCGAGCAGTACTTC.

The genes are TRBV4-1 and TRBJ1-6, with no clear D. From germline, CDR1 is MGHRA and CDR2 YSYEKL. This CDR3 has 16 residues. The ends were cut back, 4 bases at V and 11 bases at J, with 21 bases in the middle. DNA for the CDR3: TGCGCCAGCAGCCCTGGGCCCAGGAGGTTGTTTGCACCCCTCCACTTT. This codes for CASSPGPRRLFAPLHF.